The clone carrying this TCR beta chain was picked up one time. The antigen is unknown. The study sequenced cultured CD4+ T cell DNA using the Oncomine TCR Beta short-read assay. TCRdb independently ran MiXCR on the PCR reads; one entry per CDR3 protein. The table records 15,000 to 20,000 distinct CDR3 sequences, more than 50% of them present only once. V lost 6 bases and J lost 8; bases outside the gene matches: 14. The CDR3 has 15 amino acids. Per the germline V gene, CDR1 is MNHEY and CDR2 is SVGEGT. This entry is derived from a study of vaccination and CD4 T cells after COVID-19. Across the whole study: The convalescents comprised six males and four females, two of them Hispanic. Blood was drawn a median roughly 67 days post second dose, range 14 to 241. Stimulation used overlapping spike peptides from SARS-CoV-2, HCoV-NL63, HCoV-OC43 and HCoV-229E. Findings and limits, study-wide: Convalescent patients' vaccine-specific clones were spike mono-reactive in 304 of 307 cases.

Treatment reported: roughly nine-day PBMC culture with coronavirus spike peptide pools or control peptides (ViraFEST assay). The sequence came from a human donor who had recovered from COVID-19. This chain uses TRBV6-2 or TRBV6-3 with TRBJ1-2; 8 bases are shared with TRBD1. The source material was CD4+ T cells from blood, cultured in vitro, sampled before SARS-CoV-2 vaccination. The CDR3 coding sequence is TGTGCCAGCAGAAAATTTGGGGACAGGCCCCAGGGCTACACCTTC. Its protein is CASRKFGDRPQGYTF.